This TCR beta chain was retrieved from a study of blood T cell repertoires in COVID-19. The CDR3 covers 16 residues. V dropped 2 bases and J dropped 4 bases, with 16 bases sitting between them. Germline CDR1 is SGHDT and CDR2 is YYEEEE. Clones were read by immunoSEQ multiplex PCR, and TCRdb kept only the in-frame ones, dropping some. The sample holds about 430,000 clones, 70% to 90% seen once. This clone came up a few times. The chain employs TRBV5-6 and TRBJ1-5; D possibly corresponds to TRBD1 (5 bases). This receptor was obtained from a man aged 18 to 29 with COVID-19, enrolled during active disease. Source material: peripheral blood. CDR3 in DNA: TGTGCCAGCAGCTTTTTCTCCCCGGGGGGTAATCAGCCCCAGCATTTT. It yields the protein CASSFFSPGGNQPQHF.